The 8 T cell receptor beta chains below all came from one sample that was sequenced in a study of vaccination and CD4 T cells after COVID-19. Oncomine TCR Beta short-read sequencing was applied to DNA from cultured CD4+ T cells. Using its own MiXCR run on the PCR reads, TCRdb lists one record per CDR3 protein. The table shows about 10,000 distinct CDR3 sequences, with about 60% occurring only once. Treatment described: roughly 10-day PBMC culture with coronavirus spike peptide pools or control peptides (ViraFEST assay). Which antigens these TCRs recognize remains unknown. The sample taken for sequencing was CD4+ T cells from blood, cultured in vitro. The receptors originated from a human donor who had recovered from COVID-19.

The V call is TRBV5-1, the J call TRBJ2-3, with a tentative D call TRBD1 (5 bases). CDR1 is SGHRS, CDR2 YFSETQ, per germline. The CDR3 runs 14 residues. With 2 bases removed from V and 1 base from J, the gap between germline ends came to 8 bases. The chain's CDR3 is CASSFRQRTDTQYF. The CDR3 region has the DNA TGCGCCAGCAGCTTCAGACAGCGCACAGATACGCAGTATTTT.

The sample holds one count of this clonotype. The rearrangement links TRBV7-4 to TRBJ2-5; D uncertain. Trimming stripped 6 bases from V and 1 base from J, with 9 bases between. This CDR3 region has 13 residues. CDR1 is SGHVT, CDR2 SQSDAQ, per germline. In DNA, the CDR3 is TGTGCCAGCAGGAGAACAGTCCAAGAGACCCAGTACTTC. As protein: CASRRTVQETQYF.

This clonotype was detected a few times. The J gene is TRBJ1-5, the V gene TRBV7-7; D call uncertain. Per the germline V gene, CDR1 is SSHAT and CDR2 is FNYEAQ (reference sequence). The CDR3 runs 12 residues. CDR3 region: CAIRFGNQPQHF. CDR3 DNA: TGTGCTATAAGATTTGGCAATCAGCCCCAGCATTTT.

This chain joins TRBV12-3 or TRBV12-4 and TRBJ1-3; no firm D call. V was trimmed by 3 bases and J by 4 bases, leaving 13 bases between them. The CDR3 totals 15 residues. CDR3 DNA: TGTGCCAGCAGTTTGACCCGGGGATCAGGAAACACCATATATTTT. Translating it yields CASSLTRGSGNTIYF.

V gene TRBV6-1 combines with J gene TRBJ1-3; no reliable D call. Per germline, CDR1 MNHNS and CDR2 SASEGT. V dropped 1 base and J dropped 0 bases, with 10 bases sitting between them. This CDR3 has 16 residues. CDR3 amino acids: CASSEVPGASGNTIYF. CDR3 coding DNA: TGTGCCAGCAGTGAAGTACCAGGCGCCTCTGGAAACACCATATATTTT.

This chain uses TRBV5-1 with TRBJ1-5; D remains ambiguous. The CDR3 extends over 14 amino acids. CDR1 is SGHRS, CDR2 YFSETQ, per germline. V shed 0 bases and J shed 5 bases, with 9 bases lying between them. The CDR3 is CASSLGAGHQPQHF. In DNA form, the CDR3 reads TGCGCCAGCAGCTTGGGGGCAGGACATCAGCCCCAGCATTTT.

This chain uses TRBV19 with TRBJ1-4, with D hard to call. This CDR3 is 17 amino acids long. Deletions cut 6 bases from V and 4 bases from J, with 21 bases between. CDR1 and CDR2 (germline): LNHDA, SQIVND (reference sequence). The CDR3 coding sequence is TGTGCCAGTAGCATACGGATCGCCCGGTGGGGTAATGAAAAACTGTTTTTT. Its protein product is CASSIRIARWGNEKLFF.

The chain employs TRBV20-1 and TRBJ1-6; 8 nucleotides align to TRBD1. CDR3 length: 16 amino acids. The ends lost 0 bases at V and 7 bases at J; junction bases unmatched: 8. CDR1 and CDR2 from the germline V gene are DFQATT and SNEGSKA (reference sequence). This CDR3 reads CSARDERTGQNSPLHF. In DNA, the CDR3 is TGCAGTGCTAGAGATGAGAGGACAGGGCAAAATTCACCCCTCCACTTT.